These T cell receptor beta chains were read from a single sample in a study of beta chain features in type 1 diabetes. The table came from immunoSEQ multiplex PCR; TCRdb's copy has only in-frame clones and leaves some out. Of roughly 150,000 clones listed, about 9% are singletons. The sequenced sample consisted of central memory CD4+ T cells from blood. These receptor sequences come from a woman under 40 with type 1 diabetes. The CDR3 runs from the conserved cysteine through the conserved F or W. The D gene is left open where the match is weak. Clone sizes are given selectively: once, few, many, or a class where the clone is expanded.

-	11	TRBV20-1	TRBJ2-7	-	TGCAGTGCTAGAGACACCTACGAGCAGTACTTC	CSARDTYEQYF
-	12	TRBV7-8	TRBJ1-1	-	TGTGCCAGCAGCCTGGACCGGGACACAACTTTCTTT	CASSLDRDTTFF
-	14	TRBV19	TRBJ1-2	-	TGTGCCAGTAGTATTGGCGGCAGCAGCTATGGCTACACCTTC	CASSIGGSSYGYTF
-	13	TRBV5-1	TRBJ2-5	-	TGCGCCAGCAGCTTGGAGGTGGGGCAGACCCAGTACTTC	CASSLEVGQTQYF
-	17	TRBV7-8	TRBJ2-7	-	TGTGCCAGCAGCTTAGCCTCCGTGCCGGGGGAAGCCTACGAGCAGTACTTC	CASSLASVPGEAYEQYF
-	15	TRBV18	TRBJ2-3	TRBD1	TGTGCCAGCTCACCACAAGACAGGGGGTCAGATACGCAGTATTTT	CASSPQDRGSDTQYF
few	16	TRBV7-9	TRBJ2-7	TRBD1	TGTGCCAGCAGCTTAGGGCCCCCGACAGGGATCAACGAGCAGTACTTC	CASSLGPPTGINEQYF
-	14	TRBV29-1	TRBJ1-1	-	TGCAGCGTTGGCCGTTCGGGGGTGAACACTGAAGCTTTCTTT	CSVGRSGVNTEAFF
-	14	TRBV5-6	TRBJ1-2	-	TGTGCCAGCAGCCCCCTGGACAGTAACTATGGCTACACCTTC	CASSPLDSNYGYTF
few	11	TRBV7-9	TRBJ2-7	TRBD2	TGTGCCAGCAGCTTCCAGCGGGAAGAGTACTTC	CASSFQREEYF
few	13	TRBV30	TRBJ1-1	-	TGTGCCTGGAGTGCTAGGGGCGACACTGAAGCTTTCTTT	CAWSARGDTEAFF
few	14	TRBV7-9	TRBJ2-1	TRBD1	TGTGCCAGCAGCACCAACAGGGGAACCAATGAGCAGTTCTTC	CASSTNRGTNEQFF